The rows below give T cell receptor beta chains drawn from one sample of a study of blood T cell repertoires in COVID-19. The data were produced by immunoSEQ multiplex PCR, yet TCRdb's version contains in-frame clones alone and is incomplete. This table has about 250,000 clones, around 80% appearing once. Sequences were obtained from PBMCs or T cells enriched from blood (not recorded which). Receptors originate from a man in his forties who had been exposed to COVID-19. Both conserved end residues are part of each CDR3. D genes are given only for firm matches. Clone sizes are given selectively: once, few, many, or a class where the clone is expanded.

J gene: TRBJ1-6
clone size: -
D gene: -
V gene: TRBV27
CDR3 DNA: TGTGCCAGCAGTTTATATGGGGGGGGGATCAATTCACCCCTCCACTTT
CDR3 protein: CASSLYGGGINSPLHF

J gene: TRBJ2-7
clone size: -
D gene: TRBD2
V gene: TRBV5-4
CDR3 DNA: TGTGCCAGCAGCTTGCGCGGGAGGAAGGTGGGCGAGCAGTACTTC
CDR3 protein: CASSLRGRKVGEQYF

J gene: TRBJ2-7
clone size: -
D gene: -
V gene: TRBV9
CDR3 DNA: TGTGCCAGCAGCCACGGAGGATCTAGGACCTCTTTCTCCTACGAGCAGTACTTC
CDR3 protein: CASSHGGSRTSFSYEQYF

J gene: TRBJ2-7
clone size: -
D gene: -
V gene: TRBV5-1
CDR3 DNA: TGCGCCAGCAGAGTTGACTTTATCAGCGAGCAGTACTTC
CDR3 protein: CASRVDFISEQYF

J gene: TRBJ2-7
clone size: many
D gene: TRBD1
V gene: TRBV6-5
CDR3 DNA: TGTGCCAGCAGTTACCTCGGACAGGGCTACGAGCAGTACTTC
CDR3 protein: CASSYLGQGYEQYF

J gene: TRBJ2-7
clone size: -
D gene: -
V gene: TRBV19
CDR3 DNA: TGTGCCAGTAGTAAGGGACCTGGGGGGATTCCCTACGAGCAGTACTTC
CDR3 protein: CASSKGPGGIPYEQYF

J gene: TRBJ2-3
clone size: -
D gene: TRBD2
V gene: TRBV11-2
CDR3 DNA: TGTGCCAGCAGCTTTACGGGAGGGGGCACAGATACGCAGTATTTT
CDR3 protein: CASSFTGGGTDTQYF

J gene: TRBJ2-5
clone size: -
D gene: -
V gene: TRBV27
CDR3 DNA: TGTGCCAGCAGTCCCTCCCCCGGAGGAGAGACCCAGTACTTC
CDR3 protein: CASSPSPGGETQYF

J gene: TRBJ1-2
clone size: -
D gene: -
V gene: TRBV19
CDR3 DNA: TGTGCCAGTGAAAGCGTTGGTAGGAACTATGGCTACACCTTC
CDR3 protein: CASESVGRNYGYTF

J gene: TRBJ1-2
clone size: few
D gene: -
V gene: TRBV16
CDR3 DNA: TGTGCCAGCAGCCAATTTTCGCAGGCCCCGACTAACTATGGCTACACCTTC
CDR3 protein: CASSQFSQAPTNYGYTF

J gene: TRBJ1-5
clone size: -
D gene: TRBD1
V gene: TRBV29-1
CDR3 DNA: TGCAGCGGCGCGACAGGGGTCAATCAGCCCCAGCATTTT
CDR3 protein: CSGATGVNQPQHF

J gene: TRBJ1-1
clone size: -
D gene: -
V gene: TRBV30
CDR3 DNA: TGTGCCTTAGGGGGGGAACCGATTGAAGCTTTCTTT
CDR3 protein: CALGGEPIEAFF

J gene: TRBJ1-4
clone size: -
D gene: -
V gene: TRBV14
CDR3 DNA: TGTGCCAGCAGCCGAGGGAGCGGTGAAAAACTGTTTTTT
CDR3 protein: CASSRGSGEKLFF

J gene: TRBJ1-5
clone size: -
D gene: -
V gene: TRBV3-1/TRBV3-2
CDR3 DNA: TGTGCCAGCAGCGCAACCTTAGGCGGTAATCAGCCCCAGCATTTT
CDR3 protein: CASSATLGGNQPQHF

J gene: TRBJ1-5
clone size: once
D gene: -
V gene: TRBV21-1
CDR3 DNA: TGTGCCAGCAGCAAGGACCGGGGAAACAATCAGCCCCAGCATTTT
CDR3 protein: CASSKDRGNNQPQHF

J gene: TRBJ2-7
clone size: -
D gene: -
V gene: TRBV12-3/TRBV12-4
CDR3 DNA: TGTGCCAGCAGACCTTACCAGGGCTACGAGCAGTACTTC
CDR3 protein: CASRPYQGYEQYF

J gene: TRBJ2-6
clone size: once
D gene: -
V gene: TRBV5-1
CDR3 DNA: TGCGCCAGCAGCGACGGAGCATCTGGGGCCAACGTCCTGACTTTC
CDR3 protein: CASSDGASGANVLTF

J gene: TRBJ1-5
clone size: -
D gene: -
V gene: TRBV7-3
CDR3 DNA: TGTGCCAGCAGTCCAGACAGAAATCAGCCCCAGCATTTT
CDR3 protein: CASSPDRNQPQHF

J gene: TRBJ2-4
clone size: once
D gene: -
V gene: TRBV29-1
CDR3 DNA: TGCAGCGTGGAGCTTGGGGGCTACATTCAGTACTTC
CDR3 protein: CSVELGGYIQYF

J gene: TRBJ1-2
clone size: -
D gene: TRBD1
V gene: TRBV7-7
CDR3 DNA: TGTGCTAGCAGCTTAGCGGGGGACAGGGCGTATGGCTACACCTTC
CDR3 protein: CASSLAGDRAYGYTF

J gene: TRBJ2-3
clone size: -
D gene: -
V gene: TRBV30
CDR3 DNA: TGTGCATGGACAGAAAGCACAGATACGCAGTATTTT
CDR3 protein: CAWTESTDTQYF

J gene: TRBJ2-7
clone size: -
D gene: -
V gene: TRBV10-1
CDR3 DNA: TGCGCCAGCAGTCCCAACTTCGTCCGTGAGCAGTACTTC
CDR3 protein: CASSPNFVREQYF

J gene: TRBJ1-1
clone size: -
D gene: -
V gene: TRBV18
CDR3 DNA: TGTGCCAGCTCACCTACACGGGCAGGAGGCATGAACACTGAAGCTTTCTTT
CDR3 protein: CASSPTRAGGMNTEAFF

J gene: TRBJ2-7
clone size: -
D gene: -
V gene: TRBV29-1
CDR3 DNA: TGCAGCGTTGCGGTCGACTACGAGCAGTACTTC
CDR3 protein: CSVAVDYEQYF

J gene: TRBJ2-7
clone size: -
D gene: TRBD2
V gene: TRBV19
CDR3 DNA: TGTGCCAGTAGTACGGGACTAGCAACCTACGAGCAGTACTTC
CDR3 protein: CASSTGLATYEQYF

J gene: TRBJ1-1
clone size: once
D gene: TRBD1
V gene: TRBV5-1
CDR3 DNA: TGCGCCAGCAGGTCACAGGGGGGAACGACTGAAGCTTTCTTT
CDR3 protein: CASRSQGGTTEAFF

J gene: TRBJ2-2
clone size: -
D gene: TRBD1
V gene: TRBV5-1
CDR3 DNA: TGCGCCAGCAGCTGGGGGACAGAGAACACCGGGGAGCTGTTTTTT
CDR3 protein: CASSWGTENTGELFF

J gene: TRBJ1-5
clone size: -
D gene: -
V gene: TRBV6-5
CDR3 DNA: TGTGCCAGCAGTTCGACAAATCAGCCCCAGCATTTT
CDR3 protein: CASSSTNQPQHF

J gene: TRBJ2-7
clone size: -
D gene: -
V gene: TRBV10-1
CDR3 DNA: TGCGCCAGCAGTGAGTCTGAGTTCGGCGAGCAGTACTTC
CDR3 protein: CASSESEFGEQYF

J gene: TRBJ1-1
clone size: -
D gene: TRBD1
V gene: TRBV30
CDR3 DNA: TGTGCCTCTTCCGGGACAGGGGGCGTTTTGGCTGAAGCTTTCTTT
CDR3 protein: CASSGTGGVLAEAFF

J gene: TRBJ2-3
clone size: -
D gene: TRBD2
V gene: TRBV28
CDR3 DNA: TGTGCCAGCCCTGGTCCTAGCGGGATCATCGATACGCAGTATTTT
CDR3 protein: CASPGPSGIIDTQYF

J gene: TRBJ2-7
clone size: -
D gene: -
V gene: TRBV11-2
CDR3 DNA: TGTGCCAGCAGCACGGGAGTCCCCGAGCAGTACTTC
CDR3 protein: CASSTGVPEQYF

J gene: TRBJ1-3
clone size: once
D gene: -
V gene: TRBV21-1
CDR3 DNA: TGTGCCAACCAATGCAGATCTGGAAACACCATATATTTT
CDR3 protein: CANQCRSGNTIYF

J gene: TRBJ1-5
clone size: few
D gene: TRBD1
V gene: TRBV7-9
CDR3 DNA: TGTGCCAGCAGCTTAGCGCGGACAGGTGGGGGGCCCCAGCATTTT
CDR3 protein: CASSLARTGGGPQHF

J gene: TRBJ1-6
clone size: -
D gene: TRBD1
V gene: TRBV12-5
CDR3 DNA: TGTGCTAGTGGTTCCGGGACAGGGCTTTATAATTCACCCCTCCACTTT
CDR3 protein: CASGSGTGLYNSPLHF

J gene: TRBJ2-1
clone size: -
D gene: TRBD1
V gene: TRBV4-1
CDR3 DNA: TGCGCCAGCAGTCAGATTGGCTGGGACAGGTCCCACAATGAGCAGTTCTTC
CDR3 protein: CASSQIGWDRSHNEQFF

J gene: TRBJ2-1
clone size: few
D gene: TRBD2
V gene: TRBV30
CDR3 DNA: TGTGCCTGGAGTGTGGGTAGCGGGAGAGGAGGTGAGCAGTTCTTC
CDR3 protein: CAWSVGSGRGGEQFF

J gene: TRBJ2-3
clone size: -
D gene: TRBD2
V gene: TRBV7-8
CDR3 DNA: TGTGCCAGCAGCTTTAGTCGAGGCGGGAGGGACACAGATACGCAGTATTTT
CDR3 protein: CASSFSRGGRDTDTQYF

J gene: TRBJ1-3
clone size: -
D gene: TRBD1
V gene: TRBV9
CDR3 DNA: TGTGCCAGCAGCTCAGAAACAGGGGGCTCTGGAAACACCATATATTTT
CDR3 protein: CASSSETGGSGNTIYF

J gene: TRBJ2-1
clone size: few
D gene: -
V gene: TRBV11-2
CDR3 DNA: TGTGCCAGCAGCCGACCCGACATTACTAGTGAGCAGTTCTTC
CDR3 protein: CASSRPDITSEQFF

J gene: TRBJ1-6
clone size: few
D gene: -
V gene: TRBV25-1
CDR3 DNA: TGTGCCAGCAGTGATGTCAGGAATTCACCCCTCCACTTT
CDR3 protein: CASSDVRNSPLHF

J gene: TRBJ1-2
clone size: -
D gene: TRBD1
V gene: TRBV2
CDR3 DNA: TGTGCCAGCAGCAGACAGGGTCTAAATGGCTACACCTTC
CDR3 protein: CASSRQGLNGYTF

J gene: TRBJ2-7
clone size: -
D gene: TRBD2
V gene: TRBV6-2/TRBV6-3
CDR3 DNA: TGTGCCAGCAGTTATGTTAGCGGGAGCATAACTTACGAGCAGTACTTC
CDR3 protein: CASSYVSGSITYEQYF

J gene: TRBJ1-6
clone size: -
D gene: -
V gene: TRBV2
CDR3 DNA: TGTGCCAGCAGTGCGGAGAGCTCCTATAATTCACCCCTCCACTTT
CDR3 protein: CASSAESSYNSPLHF

J gene: TRBJ1-1
clone size: -
D gene: -
V gene: TRBV7-8
CDR3 DNA: TGTGCCAGCAGCCCACCCCGGTTAAACACTGAAGCTTTCTTT
CDR3 protein: CASSPPRLNTEAFF

J gene: TRBJ1-1
clone size: -
D gene: -
V gene: TRBV5-6
CDR3 DNA: TGTGCCAGCAGCCCCTCCGGGCGGGTGGGCACTGAAGCTTTCTTT
CDR3 protein: CASSPSGRVGTEAFF

J gene: TRBJ1-4
clone size: -
D gene: TRBD1
V gene: TRBV9
CDR3 DNA: TGTGCCAGCAGCGCCTCAGTTGGGACAGGGGGCGTTTGGACTCAACTGTTTTTT
CDR3 protein: CASSASVGTGGVWTQLFF

J gene: TRBJ1-2
clone size: -
D gene: -
V gene: TRBV2
CDR3 DNA: TGTGCCAGCAGTGATGACGGGGGAAATGGCTACACCTTC
CDR3 protein: CASSDDGGNGYTF

J gene: TRBJ1-5
clone size: -
D gene: -
V gene: TRBV6-1
CDR3 DNA: TGTGCCAGCAGTGGGACAGAATTTTATAGCAATCAGCCCCAGCATTTT
CDR3 protein: CASSGTEFYSNQPQHF

J gene: TRBJ2-1
clone size: -
D gene: -
V gene: TRBV11-2
CDR3 DNA: TGTGCCAGCAGCTTTTCGAATGAGCAGTTCTTC
CDR3 protein: CASSFSNEQFF

J gene: TRBJ2-1
clone size: -
D gene: -
V gene: TRBV5-6
CDR3 DNA: TGTGCCAGCAGCCCTCCATGGTCGGTGGAGCAGTTCTTC
CDR3 protein: CASSPPWSVEQFF